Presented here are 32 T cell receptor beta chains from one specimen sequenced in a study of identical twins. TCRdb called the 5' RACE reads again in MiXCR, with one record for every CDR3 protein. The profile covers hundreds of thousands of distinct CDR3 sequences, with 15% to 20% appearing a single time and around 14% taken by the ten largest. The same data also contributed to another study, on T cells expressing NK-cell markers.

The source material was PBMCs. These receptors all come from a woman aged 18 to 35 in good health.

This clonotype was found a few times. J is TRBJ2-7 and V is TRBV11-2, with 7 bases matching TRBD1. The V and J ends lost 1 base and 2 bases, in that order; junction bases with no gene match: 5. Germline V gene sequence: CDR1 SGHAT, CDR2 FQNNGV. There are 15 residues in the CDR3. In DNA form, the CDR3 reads TGTGCCAGCAGCTTAGGGACAGGTTCCGCCTACGAGCAGTACTTC. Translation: CASSLGTGSAYEQYF. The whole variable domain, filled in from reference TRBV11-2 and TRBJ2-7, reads EAGVAQSPRYKIIEKRQSVAFWCNPISGHATLYWYQQILGQGPKLLIQFQNNGVVDDSQLPKDRFSAERLKGVDSTLKIQPAKLEDSAVYLCASSLGTGSAYEQYFGPGTRLTVT.

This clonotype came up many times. The CDR3 bases are TGCAGTGCTAGTGTAGGCAGAGTGGAGTATGGCTACACCTTC. Residues: CSASVGRVEYGYTF. The chain employs TRBV20-1 and TRBJ1-2, with no clear D. Trimming left V 3 bases short and J 5 bases short, with 16 bases between. CDR3 size: 14 residues. The germline V gene encodes CDR1 DFQATT and CDR2 SNEGSKA (reference sequence).

The CDR3 nucleotides are TGTGCCAGCAGCTTGTCCGGGGCAGTGGCCGGGGAGCTGTTTTTT. Translated: CASSLSGAVAGELFF. The gene calls are TRBV7-2 and TRBJ2-2; tentatively, D is TRBD1 or TRBD2 (5 bases each). CDR3 length: 15 amino acids. Germline CDR1 reads SGHTA; CDR2 reads FQGNSA. V lost 3 bases to trimming and J lost 6 bases, with 14 bases between them.

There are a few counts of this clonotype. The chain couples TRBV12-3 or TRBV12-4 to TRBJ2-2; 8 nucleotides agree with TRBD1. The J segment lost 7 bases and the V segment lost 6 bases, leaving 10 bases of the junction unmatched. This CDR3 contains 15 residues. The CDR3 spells CASSRPDRESGELFF. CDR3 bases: TGTGCCAGCAGCCGCCCGGACAGGGAGAGCGGGGAGCTGTTTTTT.

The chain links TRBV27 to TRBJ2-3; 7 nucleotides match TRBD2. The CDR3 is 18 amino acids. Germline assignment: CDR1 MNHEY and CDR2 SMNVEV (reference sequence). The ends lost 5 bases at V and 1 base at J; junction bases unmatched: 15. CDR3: CASSRHRLAELGTDTQYF. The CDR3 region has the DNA TGTGCCAGCAGTCGACACCGACTAGCCGAACTTGGCACAGATACGCAGTATTTT.

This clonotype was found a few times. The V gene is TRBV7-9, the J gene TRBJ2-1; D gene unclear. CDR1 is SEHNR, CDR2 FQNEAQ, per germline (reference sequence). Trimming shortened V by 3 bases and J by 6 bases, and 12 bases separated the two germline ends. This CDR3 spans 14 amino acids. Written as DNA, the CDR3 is TGTGCCAGCAGCTTCACTCCCGGGCTCAATGAGCAGTTCTTC. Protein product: CASSFTPGLNEQFF.

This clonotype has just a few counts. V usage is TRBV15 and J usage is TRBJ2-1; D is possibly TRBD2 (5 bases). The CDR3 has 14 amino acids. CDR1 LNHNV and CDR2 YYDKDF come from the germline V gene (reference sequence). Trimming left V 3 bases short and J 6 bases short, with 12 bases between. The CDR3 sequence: CATSSTRGFNEQFF. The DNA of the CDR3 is TGTGCCACCAGCAGTACCCGGGGTTTCAATGAGCAGTTCTTC.

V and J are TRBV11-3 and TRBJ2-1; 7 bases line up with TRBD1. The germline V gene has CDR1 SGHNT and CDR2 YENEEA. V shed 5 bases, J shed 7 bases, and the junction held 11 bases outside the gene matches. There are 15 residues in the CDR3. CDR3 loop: CASSRQGIASNEQFF. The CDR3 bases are TGTGCCAGCAGCCGACAGGGAATCGCCTCGAATGAGCAGTTCTTC.

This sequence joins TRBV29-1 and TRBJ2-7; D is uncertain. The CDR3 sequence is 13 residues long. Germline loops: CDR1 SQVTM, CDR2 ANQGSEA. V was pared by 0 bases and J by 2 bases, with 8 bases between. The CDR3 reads CSVEDPGTYEQYF. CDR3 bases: TGCAGCGTTGAAGATCCGGGTACCTACGAGCAGTACTTC.

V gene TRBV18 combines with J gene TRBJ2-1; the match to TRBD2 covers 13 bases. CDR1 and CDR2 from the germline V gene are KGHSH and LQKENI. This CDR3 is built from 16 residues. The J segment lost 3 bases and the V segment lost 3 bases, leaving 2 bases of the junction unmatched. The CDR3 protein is CASSPGLAGYYNEQFF. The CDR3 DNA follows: TGTGCCAGCTCACCGGGACTAGCGGGGTACTACAATGAGCAGTTCTTC.

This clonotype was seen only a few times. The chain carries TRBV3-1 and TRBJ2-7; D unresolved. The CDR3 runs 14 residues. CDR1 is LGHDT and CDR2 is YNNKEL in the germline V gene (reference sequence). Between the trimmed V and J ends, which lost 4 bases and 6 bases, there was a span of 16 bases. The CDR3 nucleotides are TGTGCCAGCAGCCCTAGACGGTGGTTGGGCGAGCAGTACTTC. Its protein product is CASSPRRWLGEQYF.

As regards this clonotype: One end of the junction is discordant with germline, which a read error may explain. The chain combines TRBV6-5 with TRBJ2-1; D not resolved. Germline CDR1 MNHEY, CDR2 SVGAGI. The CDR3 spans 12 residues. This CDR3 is CSSSSDSNEQFF. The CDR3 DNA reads TGTTCCAGCAGTTCCGACTCGAATGAGCAGTTCTTC.

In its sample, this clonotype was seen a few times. CDR3 nucleotide sequence: TGTGCCAGCAGCGTTGCCGGGTCCGGGAATCAGCCCCAGCATTTT. It encodes CASSVAGSGNQPQHF. The chain employs TRBV9 and TRBJ1-5; D is undetermined. Germline V lookup: CDR1 SGDLS, CDR2 YYNGEE. The CDR3 runs 15 residues. Trimming pared 2 bases from V and 4 bases from J, leaving 13 bases between.

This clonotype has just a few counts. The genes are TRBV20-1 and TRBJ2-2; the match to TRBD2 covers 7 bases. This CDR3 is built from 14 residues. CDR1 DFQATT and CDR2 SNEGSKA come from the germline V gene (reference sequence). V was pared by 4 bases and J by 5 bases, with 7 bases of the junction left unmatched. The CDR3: CSANGASGTGELFF. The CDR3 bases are TGCAGTGCTAACGGGGCTAGCGGTACCGGGGAGCTGTTTTTT.

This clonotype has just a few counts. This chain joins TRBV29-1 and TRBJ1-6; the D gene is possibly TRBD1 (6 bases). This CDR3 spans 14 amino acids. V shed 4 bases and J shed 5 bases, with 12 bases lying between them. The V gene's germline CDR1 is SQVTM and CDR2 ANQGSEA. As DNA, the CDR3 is TGCAGCGTTGCGGGGACAACGGATAATTCACCCCTCCACTTT. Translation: CSVAGTTDNSPLHF.

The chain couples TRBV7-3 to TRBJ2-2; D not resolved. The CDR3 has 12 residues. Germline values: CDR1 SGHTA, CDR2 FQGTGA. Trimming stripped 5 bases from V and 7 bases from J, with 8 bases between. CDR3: CASSQSDGELFF. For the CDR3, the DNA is TGTGCCAGCAGCCAAAGCGACGGGGAGCTGTTTTTT.

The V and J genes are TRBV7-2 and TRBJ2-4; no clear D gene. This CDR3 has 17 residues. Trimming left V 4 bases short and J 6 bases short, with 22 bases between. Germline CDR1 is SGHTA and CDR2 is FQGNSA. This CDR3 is CASSSGRGLRIRNIQYF. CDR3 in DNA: TGTGCCAGCAGCTCTGGACGTGGGTTGAGGATAAGAAACATTCAGTACTTC.

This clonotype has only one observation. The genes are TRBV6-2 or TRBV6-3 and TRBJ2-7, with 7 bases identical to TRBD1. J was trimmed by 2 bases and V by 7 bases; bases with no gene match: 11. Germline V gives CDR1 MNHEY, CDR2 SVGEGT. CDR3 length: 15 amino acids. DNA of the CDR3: TGTGCCAGCAATCAGCCCGGGACAGATGCCTACGAGCAGTACTTC. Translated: CASNQPGTDAYEQYF.

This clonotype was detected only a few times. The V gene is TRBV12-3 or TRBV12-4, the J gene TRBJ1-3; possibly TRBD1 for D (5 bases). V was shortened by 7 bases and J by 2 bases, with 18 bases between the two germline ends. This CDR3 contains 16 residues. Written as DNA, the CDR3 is TGTGCCAGCACGCTACAGGTTTCGGAAGCTGGAAACACCATATATTTT. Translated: CASTLQVSEAGNTIYF.

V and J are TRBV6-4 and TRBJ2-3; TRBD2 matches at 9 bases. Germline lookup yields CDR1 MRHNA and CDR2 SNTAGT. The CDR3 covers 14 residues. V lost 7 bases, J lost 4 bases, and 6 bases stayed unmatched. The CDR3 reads CASKASGNADTQYF. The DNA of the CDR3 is TGTGCCAGCAAAGCTAGCGGGAATGCAGATACGCAGTATTTT.

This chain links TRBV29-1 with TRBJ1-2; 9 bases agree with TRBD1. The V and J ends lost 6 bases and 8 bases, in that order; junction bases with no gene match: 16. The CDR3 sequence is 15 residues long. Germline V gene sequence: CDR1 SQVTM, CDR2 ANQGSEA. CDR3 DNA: TGCAGCGTGGCGGGGACTTTACAGGGGGCGAGGGGCTACACCTTC. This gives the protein CSVAGTLQGARGYTF.

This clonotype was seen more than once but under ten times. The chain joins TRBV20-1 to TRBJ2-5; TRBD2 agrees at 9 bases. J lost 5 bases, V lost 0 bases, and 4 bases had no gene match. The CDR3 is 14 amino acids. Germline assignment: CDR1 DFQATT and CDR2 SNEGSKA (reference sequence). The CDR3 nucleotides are TGCAGTGCTAGAGATGGACTAGCGACGGAGACCCAGTACTTC. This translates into CSARDGLATETQYF.

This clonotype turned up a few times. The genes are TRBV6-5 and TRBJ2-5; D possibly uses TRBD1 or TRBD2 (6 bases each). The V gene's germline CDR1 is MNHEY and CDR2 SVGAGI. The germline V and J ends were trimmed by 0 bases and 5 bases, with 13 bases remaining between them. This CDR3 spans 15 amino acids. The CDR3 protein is CASSYSRGAWETQYF. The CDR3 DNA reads TGTGCCAGCAGTTACTCTAGGGGGGCCTGGGAGACCCAGTACTTC.

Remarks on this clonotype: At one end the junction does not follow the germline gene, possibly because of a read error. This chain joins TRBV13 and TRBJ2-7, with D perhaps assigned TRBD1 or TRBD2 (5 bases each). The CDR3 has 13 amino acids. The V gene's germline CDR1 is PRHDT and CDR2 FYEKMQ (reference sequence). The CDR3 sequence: CASSRGPSHEQYF. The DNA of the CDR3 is TGTGCCAGCAGCAGGGGACCCTCCCACGAGCAGTACTTC. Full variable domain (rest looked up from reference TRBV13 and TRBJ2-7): AAGVIQSPRHLIKEKRETATLKCYPIPRHDTVYWYQQGPGQDPQFLISFYEKMQSDKGSIPDRFSAQQFSDYHSELNMSSLELGDSALYFCASSRGPSHEQYFGPGTRLTVT.

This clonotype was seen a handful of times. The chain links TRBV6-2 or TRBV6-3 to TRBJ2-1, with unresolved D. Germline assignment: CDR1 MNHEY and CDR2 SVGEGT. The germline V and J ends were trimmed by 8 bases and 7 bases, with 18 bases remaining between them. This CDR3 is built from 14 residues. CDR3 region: CASGQLVLKNEQFF. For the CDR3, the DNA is TGTGCCAGCGGGCAGTTGGTACTCAAGAATGAGCAGTTCTTC.

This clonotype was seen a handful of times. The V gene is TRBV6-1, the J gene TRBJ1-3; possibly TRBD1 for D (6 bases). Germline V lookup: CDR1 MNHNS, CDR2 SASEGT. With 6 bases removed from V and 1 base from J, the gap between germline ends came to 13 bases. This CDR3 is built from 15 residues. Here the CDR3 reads CASRVDSFSGNTIYF. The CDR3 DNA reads TGTGCCAGCAGGGTGGACAGTTTTTCTGGAAACACCATATATTTT.

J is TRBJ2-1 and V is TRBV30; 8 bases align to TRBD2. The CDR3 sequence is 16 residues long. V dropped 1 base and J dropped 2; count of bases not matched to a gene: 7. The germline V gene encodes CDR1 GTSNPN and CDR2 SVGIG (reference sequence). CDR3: CAWSGPSGRAYNEQFF. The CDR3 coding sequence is TGTGCCTGGAGTGGTCCAAGCGGGAGAGCCTACAATGAGCAGTTCTTC.

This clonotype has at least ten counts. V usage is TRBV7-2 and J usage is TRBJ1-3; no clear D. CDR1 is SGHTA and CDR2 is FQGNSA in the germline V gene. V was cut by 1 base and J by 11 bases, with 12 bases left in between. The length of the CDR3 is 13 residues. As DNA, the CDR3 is TGTGCCAGCAGCTTAGTAACAGCCGGCGCCATATATTTT. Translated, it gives CASSLVTAGAIYF.

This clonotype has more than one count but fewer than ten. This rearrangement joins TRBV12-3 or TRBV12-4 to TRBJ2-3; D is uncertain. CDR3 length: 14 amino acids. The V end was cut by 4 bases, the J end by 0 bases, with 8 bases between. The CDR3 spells CASSSRVSTDTQYF. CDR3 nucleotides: TGTGCCAGCAGTTCCCGGGTTAGCACAGATACGCAGTATTTT.

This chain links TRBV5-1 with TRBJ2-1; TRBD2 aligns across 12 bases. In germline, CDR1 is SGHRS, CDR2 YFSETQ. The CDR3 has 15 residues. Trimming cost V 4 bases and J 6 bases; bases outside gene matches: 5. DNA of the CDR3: TGCGCCAGCAGCGCCGGACTAGCGGGACCCAATGAGCAGTTCTTC. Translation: CASSAGLAGPNEQFF.

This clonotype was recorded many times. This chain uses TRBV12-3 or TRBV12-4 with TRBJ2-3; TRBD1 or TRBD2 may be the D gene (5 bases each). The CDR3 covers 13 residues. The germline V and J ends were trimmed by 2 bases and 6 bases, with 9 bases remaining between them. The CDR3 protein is CASSLRGGDTQYF. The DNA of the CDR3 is TGTGCCAGCAGTTTAAGGGGCGGGGATACGCAGTATTTT.

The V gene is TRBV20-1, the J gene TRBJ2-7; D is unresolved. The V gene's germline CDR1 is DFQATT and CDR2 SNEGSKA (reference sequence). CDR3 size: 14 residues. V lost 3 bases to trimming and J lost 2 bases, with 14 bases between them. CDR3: CSASLSGNTYEQYF. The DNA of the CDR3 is TGCAGTGCTAGCCTATCGGGCAACACCTACGAGCAGTACTTC.